Listed here are 8 T cell receptor beta chains from one sample, sequenced in a study of blood T cells in healthy people across ages (dated by TCRdb to 2014 to 2015). Library prep was done by 5' RACE. The data were produced on an Illumina HiSeq 2500. A second PCR of roughly 7 to 11 cycles was performed with a sample-barcoded 5' primer and a J-beta primer mix. In-frame beta chains were kept once TCRdb had trimmed the public reads at Q25 with fastp and called clones with MiXCR. Each CDR3 protein gets just one entry, which takes the most common genes and DNA from the rows behind it. For this sample there are roughly 1,800,000 distinct CDR3 sequences; less than 50% appear just once. The ten largest make up around 2.1% of the sample. Sequencing used blood. Every receptor here comes from a woman aged 35 to 49 in good health.

The genes are TRBV12-3 or TRBV12-4 and TRBJ1-6, with 7 bases identical to TRBD1. V lost 6 bases to trimming and J lost 10 bases; unmatched junction nucleotides: 12. CDR3 size: 15 residues. The DNA for the CDR3 is TGTGCCAGCAGCCCCTCCGGGACAGTGAAATCACCCCTCCACTTT. As protein: CASSPSGTVKSPLHF.

This chain uses TRBV4-2 with TRBJ2-7; 8 bases agree with TRBD1. CDR1 and CDR2 (germline): LGHNA, YNFKEQ. The length of the CDR3 is 16 residues. V lost 0 bases and J lost 3; bases outside the gene matches: 7. The CDR3 protein is CASSQEMGTGHYEQYF. The CDR3 coding sequence is TGTGCCAGCAGCCAAGAAATGGGGACAGGACACTACGAGCAGTACTTC.

The chain recombines TRBV7-6 with TRBJ2-4; D call uncertain. The assigned J gene may be wrong: the sequence end matches TRBJ2-7 better. CDR1 SGHVS and CDR2 FNYEAQ come from the germline V gene. The CDR3 consists of 12 residues. Here the CDR3 reads CASSQAPDEQYF. As DNA, the CDR3 is TGTGCCAGCAGCCAAGCCCCCGACGAGCAGTACTTC.

The chain uses TRBV6-5 and TRBJ1-5; no clear D gene. The V and J ends lost 6 bases and 10 bases respectively, with 16 bases between them. This CDR3 is 13 amino acids long. Germline assignment: CDR1 MNHEY and CDR2 SVGAGI. Here the CDR3 reads CASRDARLTPQHF. CDR3 DNA sequence: TGTGCCAGCAGGGACGCCCGACTCACACCCCAGCATTTT.

In the case of this clonotype: At one end the junction does not follow the germline gene, possibly because of a read error. CDR3 sequence reads: CASNLAAGLGETQYF. In nucleotides, the CDR3 is TGTGCCAGCAACTTAGCTGCAGGGCTTGGGGAGACCCAGTACTTC. This chain uses TRBV7-2 with TRBJ2-5, with D perhaps matching TRBD1 (5 bases). CDR1 is SGHTA, CDR2 FQGNSA, per germline. This CDR3 comprises 15 residues.

V and J are TRBV5-1 and TRBJ2-3; maybe TRBD2 (5 bases). V lost 4 bases, J lost 6 bases, and 15 bases lay in between. From germline, CDR1 is SGHRS and CDR2 YFSETQ. CDR3 length equals 14 residues. The DNA of the CDR3 is TGCGCCAGCAGCCTCTCCCAAAGGGAGGATACGCAGTATTTT. Residues: CASSLSQREDTQYF.

This clonotype was counted a few times. The rearrangement joins TRBV2 to TRBJ2-1; maybe TRBD2 (7 bases). Germline CDR1 is SNHLY and CDR2 is FYNNEI. V shed 6 bases and J shed 4 bases, with 13 bases lying between them. There are 14 residues in the CDR3. CDR3 sequence: CASRGGGVYNEQFF. Here the CDR3 DNA reads TGTGCCAGCAGGGGAGGGGGGGTTTACAATGAGCAGTTCTTC.

The CDR3: CASSQTTSGGANTGELFF. The CDR3 DNA follows: TGCGCCAGCAGCCAAACGACTAGCGGGGGGGCGAACACCGGGGAGCTGTTTTTT. The chain links TRBV4-3 to TRBJ2-2; 14 nucleotides line up with TRBD2. The trim removed 2 bases at V and 0 bases at J, leaving 2 bases unmatched. The CDR3 is 18 amino acids. The germline V gene encodes CDR1 LGHNA and CDR2 YSLEER.